The text below deals with one T cell receptor beta chain. No antigen is known for it. Profiled with immunoSEQ multiplex PCR; TCRdb holds only in-frame clones, not every one. This sample carries 30,000 to 35,000 clones, approximately 66% of them seen once, and the ten largest clones take 4%. CDR1 is MDHEN, CDR2 SYDVKM, per germline. The J segment lost 1 base and the V segment lost 6 bases, leaving 7 bases of the junction unmatched. The CDR3 covers 16 residues. The data derive from a study of radiotherapy plus CTLA-4 blockade in lung cancer. Study conclusions and caveats: Among blood TCR repertoires after radiotherapy plus ipilimumab, tumor-derived clones expanded.

This chain connects TRBV28 to TRBJ1-5; TRBD1 aligns across 9 bases. The clonotype originates from a human donor with non-small cell lung cancer who had stable disease on radiotherapy plus ipilimumab. This specimen was peripheral blood, taken from a patient treated with radiotherapy plus ipilimumab. The CDR3 bases are TGTGCCAGCAGATCCCCGGGACAGGGAAGCAATCAGCCCCAGCATTTT. Translating gives CASRSPGQGSNQPQHF. Full variable domain (missing parts from reference TRBV28 and TRBJ1-5): DVKVTQSSRYLVKRTGEKVFLECVQDMDHENMFWYRQDPGLGLRLIYFSYDVKMKEKGDIPEGYSVSREKKERFSLILESASTNQTSMYLCASRSPGQGSNQPQHFGDGTRLSIL.